Included here is one TCR beta chain sequence, with context. The target antigen is unknown. This specimen comes from a study of shared clonotypes between healthy human individuals. The study, taken as a whole, reports: Donor clonotype sharing was expected to depend on sequencing depth.

The V end lost 0 bases, the J end lost 5 bases, and 12 bases lay between the germline ends. The germline CDR1 and CDR2 sequences are SGDLS and YYNGEE. The CDR3 is 14 residues long. The material for each subset, its genomic DNA, was split evenly across several immunoSEQ plates. Authors' processing steps: Junction-only sequences without quality scores were provided by ImmunoSEQ, so filtering was different. Assay used: immunoSEQ multiplex PCR; TCRdb lists only in-frame clones, some missing. D and trimming come from the DNA, and the V and J calls and clone size come from that table. The sample holds over a million clones, approximately 98.5% seen once.

What was sequenced was naive CD4+ T cells sorted from blood. Subset meaning: CD45RA+ positively selected. V gene TRBV9 combines with J gene TRBJ2-7, with TRBD2 as a possible D gene (5 bases). The receptor was isolated from a man aged 25 to 45 in good health. In DNA, the CDR3 is TGTGCCAGCAGCGTAGGGGTAGGGCGGGACGAGCAGTACTTC. Its protein is CASSVGVGRDEQYF.